The rows below give T cell receptor beta chains drawn from one sample of a study of blood T cells in healthy people across ages. TCRdb re-called the 5' RACE reads with MiXCR, one entry per CDR3 protein. In the table there are roughly 1,300,000 distinct CDR3 sequences, 55% to 75% of which are singletons. Specimen: blood. The receptors shown here come from a man younger than 35 in good health. The CDR3 runs from the conserved cysteine through the conserved F or W. The order of the fields is clone size, V gene, J gene, D gene, CDR3 protein, CDR3 DNA. The D gene is left open where the match is weak. Only some rows state a clone size, as once, few, many or a class for expanded clones.

-	TRBV20-1	TRBJ1-2	-	CSAAGEGQFGGYTF	TGCAGTGCCGCGGGGGAGGGTCAATTTGGTGGCTACACCTTC
few	TRBV6-5	TRBJ2-7	-	CASSRRGGYGEQYF	TGTGCCAGCAGTCGCAGGGGGGGGTATGGCGAGCAGTACTTC
-	TRBV2	TRBJ2-7	TRBD1	CASSEDRGYEQYF	TGTGCCAGCAGTGAGGACAGGGGTTACGAGCAGTACTTC
-	TRBV7-2	TRBJ1-1	-	CASMIVEGSTEAFF	TGTGCCAGCATGATAGTAGAGGGAAGTACTGAAGCTTTCTTT
-	TRBV7-2	TRBJ2-3	TRBD2	CASSRSGKEADTQYF	TGTGCCAGCAGCCGTAGCGGGAAGGAGGCAGATACGCAGTATTTT
-	TRBV3-1	TRBJ2-7	TRBD2	CASSRDLAGGRSEQYF	TGTGCCAGCAGCCGAGACCTAGCGGGGGGGCGAAGCGAGCAGTACTTC
-	TRBV10-3	TRBJ1-1	TRBD1	CAISPGTGTEAFF	TGTGCCATCAGCCCTGGGACAGGCACTGAAGCTTTCTTT
few	TRBV20-1	TRBJ2-1	TRBD2	CSAPIWTRLRNEQFF	TGCAGTGCTCCTATTTGGACTAGATTGAGGAATGAGCAGTTCTTC
-	TRBV6-2/TRBV6-3	TRBJ2-7	TRBD1	CASSYRTGPLYEQYF	TGTGCCAGCAGTTACCGGACAGGGCCTCTCTACGAGCAGTACTTC
-	TRBV5-1	TRBJ2-1	-	CASSLKDRPSSYNEQFF	TGCGCCAGCAGCTTGAAGGACCGGCCGAGCTCCTACAATGAGCAGTTCTTC
-	TRBV5-1	TRBJ2-4	-	CASSRRTPDKNIQYF	TGCGCCAGCAGCCGGAGAACTCCGGACAAAAACATTCAGTACTTC
-	TRBV4-2	TRBJ1-6	-	CASSQERVSPLHF	TGTGCCAGCAGCCAAGAAAGAGTTTCACCCCTCCACTTT
few	TRBV7-2	TRBJ1-5	-	CASSSGGAENQPQHF	TGTGCCAGCAGCTCCGGGGGGGCCGAGAATCAGCCCCAGCATTTT
-	TRBV5-1	TRBJ1-5	-	CASSPNGQPNQPQHF	TGCGCCAGCAGCCCGAACGGACAGCCAAATCAGCCCCAGCATTTT
-	TRBV4-1	TRBJ2-5	TRBD2	CASSQDASGSRETQYF	TGCGCCAGCAGCCAAGATGCTAGCGGGAGCCGAGAGACCCAGTACTTC
few	TRBV7-2	TRBJ2-2	-	CASSLSGGGNTGELFF	TGTGCCAGCAGCTTATCAGGGGGGGGGAACACCGGGGAGCTGTTTTTT
-	TRBV5-1	TRBJ1-1	TRBD1	CASSLSAGGNTEAFF	TGCGCCAGCAGCTTGTCGGCAGGGGGGAACACTGAAGCTTTCTTT
-	TRBV6-1	TRBJ2-7	-	CASIGESYSYEQYF	TGTGCCAGCATAGGGGAATCTTACTCCTACGAGCAGTACTTC
once	TRBV3-1	TRBJ2-1	TRBD2	CASSQTSGSSYEQFF	TGTGCCAGCAGCCAAACTAGCGGGAGTAGCTATGAGCAGTTCTTC
-	TRBV15	TRBJ2-1	-	CATSTYGGEQFF	TGTGCCACCAGCACCTACGGGGGTGAGCAGTTCTTC
many	TRBV4-1	TRBJ2-4	TRBD1	CASSHPTGGSFLAKNIQYF	TGCGCCAGCAGCCATCCGACAGGGGGATCCTTCTTAGCCAAAAACATTCAGTACTTC
-	TRBV20-1	TRBJ2-7	-	CSALKGGSYEQYF	TGCAGTGCTCTGAAAGGGGGCTCCTACGAGCAGTACTTC
-	TRBV13	TRBJ2-3	-	CASSLGLARGTQYF	TGTGCCAGCAGCTTGGGCCTAGCCCGGGGTACGCAGTATTTT
-	TRBV6-2/TRBV6-3	TRBJ2-7	-	CASSYSFSGAEVYEQYF	TGTGCCAGCAGTTACTCCTTCTCGGGGGCCGAAGTCTACGAGCAGTACTTC
-	TRBV6-6	TRBJ2-5	-	CASSPTSAETQYF	TGTGCCAGCAGCCCCACGAGTGCCGAGACCCAGTACTTC